What follows describes a single T cell receptor beta chain. Produced via immunoSEQ multiplex PCR; TCRdb's table is partial and in-frame only. The sample lists about 39,000 clones, roughly 94% occurring once. The record originates from a study of T cell changes during pregnancy in multiple sclerosis. The CDR3 extends over 14 amino acids. Trimming took off 7 bases at V and 2 bases at J, with 12 bases between the two ends. Germline assignment: CDR1 MNHEY and CDR2 SMNVEV (reference sequence). The receptor comes from a female donor with multiple sclerosis, enrolled in a pregnancy study. This rearrangement joins TRBV27 to TRBJ2-1; D may be TRBD2 (5 bases). The sequenced sample was peripheral blood, obtained in the third trimester of pregnancy. The CDR3 protein is CASTRSGTYNEQFF. Here the CDR3 DNA reads TGTGCCAGCACCCGAAGCGGAACCTACAATGAGCAGTTCTTC.